This TCR beta chain stems from a study of shared clonotypes between healthy human individuals. Study at large: Plates per donor: three CD4 naive, three CD4 memory, two CD8 naive, one CD8 memory.

Assay runs were performed at deep level. Assay used: immunoSEQ multiplex PCR; TCRdb lists only in-frame clones, some missing. The sample records 2 million to 2.5 million clones, 95% being singletons. On this clone itself: Its antigen is undetermined.

This CDR3 has 17 amino acids. Germline V gene data show CDR1 as SNHLY and CDR2 as FYNNEI. The V gene lost 3 bases and the J gene lost 1 base, with 18 bases spanning the gap. Study-wide results and limits: Sampling covered nothing but blood. Tissue TCR repertoires likely differ from those found in blood. In contrast to clonotypes shared by all four donors, non-shared clonotypes had lower generation probabilities.

The chain is built from TRBV2 and TRBJ1-1; D gene unclear. The sequence came from a man aged 18 to 30 in good health. The material sequenced was naive CD4+ T cells sorted from blood. Subset reported: CD45RA+ positively selected. CDR3 coding DNA: TGTGCCAGCAGTGAGGCCCCTGATTTCCGGGAGAACACTGAAGCTTTCTTT. It translates to CASSEAPDFRENTEAFF.